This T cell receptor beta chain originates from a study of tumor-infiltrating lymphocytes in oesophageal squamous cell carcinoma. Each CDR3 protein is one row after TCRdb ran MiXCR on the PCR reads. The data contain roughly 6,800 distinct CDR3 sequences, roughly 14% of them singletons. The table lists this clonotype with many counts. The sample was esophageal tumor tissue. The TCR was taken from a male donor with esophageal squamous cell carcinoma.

This CDR3 is CASSLVGFDEQFF. CDR3 nucleotides: TGTGCCAGCAGTCTGGTGGGGTTCGATGAGCAGTTCTTC. This chain uses TRBV5-8 with TRBJ2-1; D is undetermined. V was pared by 5 bases and J by 8 bases, with 14 bases between. The CDR3 contains 13 residues. In germline, CDR1 is SGHTS, CDR2 YDEGEE.